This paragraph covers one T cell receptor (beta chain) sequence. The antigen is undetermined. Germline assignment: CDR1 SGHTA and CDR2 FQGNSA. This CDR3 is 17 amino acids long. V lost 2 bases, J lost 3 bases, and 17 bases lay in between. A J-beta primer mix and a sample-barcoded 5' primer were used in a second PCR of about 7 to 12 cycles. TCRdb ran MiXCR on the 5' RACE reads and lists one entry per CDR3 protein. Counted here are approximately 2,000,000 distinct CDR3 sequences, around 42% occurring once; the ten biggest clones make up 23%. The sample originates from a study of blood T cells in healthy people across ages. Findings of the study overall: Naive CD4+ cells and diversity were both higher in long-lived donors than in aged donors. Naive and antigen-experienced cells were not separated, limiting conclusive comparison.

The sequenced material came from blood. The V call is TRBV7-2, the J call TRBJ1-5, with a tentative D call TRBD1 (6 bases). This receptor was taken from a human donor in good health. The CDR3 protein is CASSLSGGGWNNQPQHF. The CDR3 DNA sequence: TGTGCCAGCAGCTTAAGCGGGGGCGGTTGGAACAATCAGCCCCAGCATTTT. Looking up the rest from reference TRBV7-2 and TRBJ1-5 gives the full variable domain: GAGVSQSPSNKVTEKGKDVELRCDPISGHTALYWYRQSLGQGLEFLIYFQGNSAPDKSGLPSDRFSAERTGGSVSTLTIQRTQQEDSAVYLCASSLSGGGWNNQPQHFGDGTRLSIL.